The clone carrying this T cell receptor beta chain was recorded once. Only in-frame clones appear in the TCRdb table, and some are missing; sequencing was by immunoSEQ multiplex PCR. This sample yields around 220,000 clones, of which around 87% are seen a single time; roughly 10% belongs to the top ten. This sample is part of a study of blood T cell repertoires in COVID-19. CDR1 is SGDLS and CDR2 is YYNGEE in the germline V gene. The CDR3 sequence is 20 residues long. Trimming took 0 bases from V and 2 from J, leaving 26 bases between them. This receptor was taken from a woman in her 50s with COVID-19, enrolled during active disease. Sequencing used peripheral blood. The chain has TRBV9 and TRBJ1-2; D is perhaps TRBD1 (6 bases). The CDR3 DNA reads TGTGCCAGCAGCGTAGCAGATCGGATGGGACAACCCCCCCCCAACTATGGCTACACCTTC. Translating gives CASSVADRMGQPPPNYGYTF.